These T cell receptor beta chains were read from a single sample in a study of cytomegalovirus exposure and HLA in healthy donors. Using immunoSEQ multiplex PCR, the repertoire was profiled, and TCRdb retains in-frame clones only, with some absent. The sample includes about 160,000 clones, roughly 85% of them seen just once. The sequencing sample was made of PBMCs. The receptors originated from a boy between 2 and 10 years old in good health and CMV-seronegative. The CDR3 runs from the conserved cysteine through the conserved F or W. D genes are given only for firm matches. Only part of the rows carry a size: once, few, many, or a class if the clone is expanded.

TGTGCCAGCAGCTCCCGGGACAGGGGAACTGAAGCTTTCTTT	CASSSRDRGTEAFF	TRBD1	-	TRBV5-6	TRBJ1-1
TGTGCCAGCAGTGACTCCGACACCACTAGCGGGGGGCCAGATACGCAGTATTTT	CASSDSDTTSGGPDTQYF	TRBD2	-	TRBV6-4	TRBJ2-3
TGTGCCAGCAGTTACTCGATCCAGCGGAGGTACGAGACCCAGTACTTC	CASSYSIQRRYETQYF	-	-	TRBV6-5	TRBJ2-5
TGTGCCACCTCTCCAGGGGTTAACCAGCCCCAGCATTTT	CATSPGVNQPQHF	-	-	TRBV6-1	TRBJ1-5
TGTGCCAGTAGTATCTCGGGACTAGCGACGAATGAGCAGTTCTTC	CASSISGLATNEQFF	TRBD2	-	TRBV19	TRBJ2-1
TGTGCCATCAGTGAGCAGACCTACGAGCAGTACTTC	CAISEQTYEQYF	-	-	TRBV10-3	TRBJ2-7
TGTGCCAGTAACCAGCGGGGGGACACAGATACGCAGTATTTT	CASNQRGDTDTQYF	TRBD2	-	TRBV19	TRBJ2-3
TGTTCCAGCTTCACGGCTCCCCCGGGTGGCTACACCTTC	CSSFTAPPGGYTF	-	few	TRBV7-9	TRBJ1-2
TGTGCCAGCAGCTCCTTCGAGGGGGACAGACCGAACACTGAAGCTTTCTTT	CASSSFEGDRPNTEAFF	TRBD1	-	TRBV7-9	TRBJ1-1
TGTGCTAGTGGTTTGGTACTAGCGGGAGTCACCGGGTCCTACAATGAGCAGTTCTTC	CASGLVLAGVTGSYNEQFF	TRBD2	-	TRBV12-5	TRBJ2-1
TGCAGCGCTGTGGCGGGAGAGTGGGAGACCCAGTACTTC	CSAVAGEWETQYF	TRBD2	-	TRBV29-1	TRBJ2-5
TGTGCTAGTGGTCCACGACAGGGTAACACCGGGGAGCTGTTTTTT	CASGPRQGNTGELFF	TRBD1	-	TRBV12-5	TRBJ2-2
TGTGCCAGCAGTGAGGGGAGGTCAGGTCAGCCCCAGCATTTT	CASSEGRSGQPQHF	-	-	TRBV2	TRBJ1-5
TGTGCCAGCAGCCACACCGAGACAGGGTCCTACGAGCAGTACTTC	CASSHTETGSYEQYF	TRBD1	-	TRBV28	TRBJ2-7
TGCGCCAGCAGCCACCCCCGACAGGCCAACGAGCAGTACTTC	CASSHPRQANEQYF	-	-	TRBV4-1	TRBJ2-7
TGTGCCTGGAGTTCTGAGCTAGCCACAGATACGCAGTATTTT	CAWSSELATDTQYF	-	-	TRBV30	TRBJ2-3
TGCGCCAGCAGTAATAGCGGCAGCACAGATACGCAGTATTTT	CASSNSGSTDTQYF	-	few	TRBV10-1	TRBJ2-3
TGTGCCAGCTCAGCCCGGGGGGTTCACAATGAGCAGTTCTTC	CASSARGVHNEQFF	TRBD2	few	TRBV18	TRBJ2-1
TGTGCCAGCAGCTTAAATGGAGGGGTCGGCTACACCTTC	CASSLNGGVGYTF	-	-	TRBV7-9	TRBJ1-2
TGTGCCACCCGGGTCGTTCCTGGCTTGGATACGCAGTATTTT	CATRVVPGLDTQYF	-	-	TRBV19	TRBJ2-3
TGTGCCAGCAGTCCCCCGGCAAATGAGGGCGACGGGACCTACGAGCAGTACTTC	CASSPPANEGDGTYEQYF	-	-	TRBV27	TRBJ2-7
TGCGCCAGCAGGCGTAGCGGGAGCGCAGATACGCAGTATTTT	CASRRSGSADTQYF	TRBD2	-	TRBV4-1	TRBJ2-3
TGTGCCAGCAGCCCTGGAGGCGGATCCTACGAGCAGTACTTC	CASSPGGGSYEQYF	-	-	TRBV5-4	TRBJ2-7
TGCAGCAGCGCACAGGGGGGAGGCTACACCTTC	CSSAQGGGYTF	TRBD1	-	TRBV29-1	TRBJ1-2
TGTGCCAGCAGCGCCGGGACTGCTAATGAAAAACTGTTTTTT	CASSAGTANEKLFF	-	-	TRBV5-4	TRBJ1-4
TGTGCCAGCAGCGAGACAGACTACGAGCAGTACTTC	CASSETDYEQYF	-	-	TRBV6-6	TRBJ2-7
TGTGCCAGCAGTGAAGCGCCGGGACAGGATTATGGCTACACCTTC	CASSEAPGQDYGYTF	TRBD1	-	TRBV6-1	TRBJ1-2
TGCGCCAGCAGCCAAGCCGCGGGGCACTACGAGCAGTACTTC	CASSQAAGHYEQYF	-	-	TRBV4-1	TRBJ2-7
TGTGCCAGCTCACCCGGGGTTGAGCAGTTCTTC	CASSPGVEQFF	-	-	TRBV18	TRBJ2-1
TGTGCCAGCAGTGAGACCGGGAAGACCGATACGCAGTATTTT	CASSETGKTDTQYF	-	-	TRBV6-1	TRBJ2-3
TGTGCCAGCAGTTTCAGCGTTGGGTTGCCCCAGCATTTT	CASSFSVGLPQHF	-	once	TRBV27	TRBJ1-5
TGTGCCAGCTCACCCACGGGACAGGGGAGGGGAGGCAATCAGCCCCAGCATTTT	CASSPTGQGRGGNQPQHF	TRBD1	-	TRBV18	TRBJ1-5
TGTGCCAGCAGTTTAGGGCTGAGCGGCTATCAGCCCCAGCATTTT	CASSLGLSGYQPQHF	-	few	TRBV28	TRBJ1-5
TGCGCCAGCAGACCGAGCTCTGGAAACACCATATATTTT	CASRPSSGNTIYF	-	-	TRBV10-1	TRBJ1-3
TGTGCCAGTAGGAGGGACAGGGGTTCTGGGGCCAACGTCCTGACTTTC	CASRRDRGSGANVLTF	TRBD1	-	TRBV19	TRBJ2-6
TGCGCCAGCAGGCCCCCCTACAGGGGGACTGAAGCTTTCTTT	CASRPPYRGTEAFF	TRBD1	once	TRBV5-1	TRBJ1-1
TGCGCCAGCAGCCGGAGAGGGGGGGGGAGCACAGATACGCAGTATTTT	CASSRRGGGSTDTQYF	-	-	TRBV5-1	TRBJ2-3
TGTGCCAGCAGCTCGGACCTCGACAGGGGGCTATATCAGCCCCAGCATTTT	CASSSDLDRGLYQPQHF	TRBD1	-	TRBV7-8	TRBJ1-5
TGCAGCACCAGGGGGCGTCTCTCGAATGGCTACACCTTC	CSTRGRLSNGYTF	TRBD1	-	TRBV29-1	TRBJ1-2
TGTGCCAGCAGCTTAGCAGGGGTTGGGGGGGCGAGAAATTCACCCCTCCACTTT	CASSLAGVGGARNSPLHF	-	-	TRBV7-8	TRBJ1-6
TGCGCCAGCAGACCGGACAGGAGTTCCTACAATGAGCAGTTCTTC	CASRPDRSSYNEQFF	TRBD1	once	TRBV5-1	TRBJ2-1
TGTGCCAGCAGTTTGTGGACAGATGGAGAAAAACTGTTTTTT	CASSLWTDGEKLFF	-	-	TRBV28	TRBJ1-4
TGTGCCAGCAGCTTCCGGGACTATCAGCCCCAGCATTTT	CASSFRDYQPQHF	-	-	TRBV7-9	TRBJ1-5
TGTGCCAGCAGCTTCAGAACAAGTCTGGCTTTCTTT	CASSFRTSLAFF	-	-	TRBV7-9	TRBJ1-1
TGTGCCACCAAGCTAGCGGGACTCTACGAGCAGTACTTC	CATKLAGLYEQYF	TRBD2	once	TRBV10-3	TRBJ2-7
TGTGCCAGCAGCCGGGACCGGGACAGGGTCAATGAGCAGTTCTTC	CASSRDRDRVNEQFF	TRBD1	-	TRBV7-8	TRBJ2-1
TGTGCCAGCAGGACTAGCGGGAGATATTACGAGCAGTACTTC	CASRTSGRYYEQYF	TRBD2	-	TRBV28	TRBJ2-7
TGCAGCGTTGGTGAAACAGGGATCGGCACTGAAGCTTTCTTT	CSVGETGIGTEAFF	-	few	TRBV29-1	TRBJ1-1
TGTGCCAGCAGTTTAAGAGGCAGGGGGATGTACGGTGAGCAGTTCTTC	CASSLRGRGMYGEQFF	TRBD1	-	TRBV27	TRBJ2-1
TGTGCCAGCAGCTTAGGTGATGACGGGGTGAATCAGCCCCAGCATTTT	CASSLGDDGVNQPQHF	-	-	TRBV7-8	TRBJ1-5
TGTGCCAGCAGTTACGGCCCCGGGACAGGGGCCACTGAAGCTTTCTTT	CASSYGPGTGATEAFF	TRBD1	-	TRBV6-6	TRBJ1-1
TGTGCCAGCAGCTTAGTTGGGGGGGAACCCAACAATGAGCAGTTCTTC	CASSLVGGEPNNEQFF	TRBD2	-	TRBV11-2	TRBJ2-1
TGTGCCAGCAGCCACCCCGCACAGGGCAACACTGAAGCTTTCTTT	CASSHPAQGNTEAFF	-	-	TRBV4-2	TRBJ1-1
TGCGCCAGCAGCTTGGGGACAGGGCGAGAAAAACTGTTTTTT	CASSLGTGREKLFF	TRBD1	few	TRBV5-1	TRBJ1-4
TGTGCCAGCAGTGAAGAAGAGGCGGGGGCGGGCGAAGCTTTCTTT	CASSEEEAGAGEAFF	-	-	TRBV6-1	TRBJ1-1
TGTGCCTGGAGTGTAGGGCCGGGATCACCCCTCCACTTT	CAWSVGPGSPLHF	-	-	TRBV30	TRBJ1-6